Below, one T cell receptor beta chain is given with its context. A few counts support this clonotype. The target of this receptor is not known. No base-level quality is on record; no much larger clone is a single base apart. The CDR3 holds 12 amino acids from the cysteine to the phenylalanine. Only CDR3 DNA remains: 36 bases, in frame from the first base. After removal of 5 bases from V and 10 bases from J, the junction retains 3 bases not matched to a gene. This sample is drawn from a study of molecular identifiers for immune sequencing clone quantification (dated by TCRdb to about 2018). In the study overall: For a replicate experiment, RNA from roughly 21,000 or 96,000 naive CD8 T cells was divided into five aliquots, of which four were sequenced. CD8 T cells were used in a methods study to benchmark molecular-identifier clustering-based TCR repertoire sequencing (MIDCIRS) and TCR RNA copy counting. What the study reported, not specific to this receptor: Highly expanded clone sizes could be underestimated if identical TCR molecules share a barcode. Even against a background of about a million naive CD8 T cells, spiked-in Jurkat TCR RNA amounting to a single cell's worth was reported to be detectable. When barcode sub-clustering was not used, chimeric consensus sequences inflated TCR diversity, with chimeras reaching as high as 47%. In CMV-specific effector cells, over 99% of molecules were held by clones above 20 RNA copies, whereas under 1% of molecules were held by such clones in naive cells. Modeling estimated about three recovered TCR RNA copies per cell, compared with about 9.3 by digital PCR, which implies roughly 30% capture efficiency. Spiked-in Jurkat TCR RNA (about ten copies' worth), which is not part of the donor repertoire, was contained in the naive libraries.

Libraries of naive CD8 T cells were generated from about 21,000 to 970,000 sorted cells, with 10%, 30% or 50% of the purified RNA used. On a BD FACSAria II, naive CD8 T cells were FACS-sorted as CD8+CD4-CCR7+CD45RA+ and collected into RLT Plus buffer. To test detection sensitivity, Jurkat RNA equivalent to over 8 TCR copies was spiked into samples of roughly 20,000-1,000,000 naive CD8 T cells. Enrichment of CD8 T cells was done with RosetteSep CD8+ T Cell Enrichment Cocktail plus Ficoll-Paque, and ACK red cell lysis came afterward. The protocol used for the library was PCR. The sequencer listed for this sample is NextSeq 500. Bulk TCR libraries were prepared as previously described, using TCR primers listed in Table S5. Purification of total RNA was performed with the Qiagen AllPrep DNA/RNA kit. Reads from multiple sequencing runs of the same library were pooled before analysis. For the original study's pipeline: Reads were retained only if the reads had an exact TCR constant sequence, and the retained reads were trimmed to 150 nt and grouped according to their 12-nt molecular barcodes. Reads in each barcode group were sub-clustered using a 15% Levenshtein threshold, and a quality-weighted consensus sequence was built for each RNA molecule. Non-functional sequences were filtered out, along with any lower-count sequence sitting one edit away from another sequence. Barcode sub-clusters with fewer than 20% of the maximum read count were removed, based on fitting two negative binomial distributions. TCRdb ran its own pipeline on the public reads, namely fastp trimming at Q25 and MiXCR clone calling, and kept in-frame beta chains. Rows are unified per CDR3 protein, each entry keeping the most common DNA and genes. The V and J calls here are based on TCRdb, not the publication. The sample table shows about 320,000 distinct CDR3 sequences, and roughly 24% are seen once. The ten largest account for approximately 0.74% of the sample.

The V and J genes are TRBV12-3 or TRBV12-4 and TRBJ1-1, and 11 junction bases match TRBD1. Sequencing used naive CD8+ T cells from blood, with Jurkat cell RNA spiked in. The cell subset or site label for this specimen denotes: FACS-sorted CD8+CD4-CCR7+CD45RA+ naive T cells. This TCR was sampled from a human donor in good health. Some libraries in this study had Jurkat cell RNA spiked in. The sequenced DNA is TGTGCCAGCAGTCTGGACAGGGGGCGAGCTTTCTTT. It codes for CASSLDRGRAFF.